Given below is one TCR beta chain in context. Its target is not known. This PCR relied on a set of 60 Vbeta primers and 13 Jbeta primers. Some clones are missing from TCRdb's copy, which holds only in-frame ones; the method was immunoSEQ multiplex PCR. The sample shows some 210,000 clones, over 75% of them seen only once. The study sampled nominally healthy donors, though unrecorded immune exposures were likely. The data derive from a study of cytomegalovirus exposure and HLA in healthy donors. Findings of the study overall: It was reported that the classifier diagnosed cytomegalovirus status with high specificity and sensitivity in both the original and validation cohorts.

V shed 1 base and J shed 6 bases, with 4 bases lying between them. The CDR3 runs to 12 residues. In germline, CDR1 is SGDLS, CDR2 YYNGEE. The V and J genes are TRBV9 and TRBJ2-2, with D uncertain. This TCR derives from a woman aged 50 to 60 in good health and CMV-seropositive. Material for sequencing was PBMCs. CDR3 sequence: CASSVQSGELFF. CDR3 DNA: TGTGCCAGCAGCGTACAATCCGGGGAGCTGTTTTTT.